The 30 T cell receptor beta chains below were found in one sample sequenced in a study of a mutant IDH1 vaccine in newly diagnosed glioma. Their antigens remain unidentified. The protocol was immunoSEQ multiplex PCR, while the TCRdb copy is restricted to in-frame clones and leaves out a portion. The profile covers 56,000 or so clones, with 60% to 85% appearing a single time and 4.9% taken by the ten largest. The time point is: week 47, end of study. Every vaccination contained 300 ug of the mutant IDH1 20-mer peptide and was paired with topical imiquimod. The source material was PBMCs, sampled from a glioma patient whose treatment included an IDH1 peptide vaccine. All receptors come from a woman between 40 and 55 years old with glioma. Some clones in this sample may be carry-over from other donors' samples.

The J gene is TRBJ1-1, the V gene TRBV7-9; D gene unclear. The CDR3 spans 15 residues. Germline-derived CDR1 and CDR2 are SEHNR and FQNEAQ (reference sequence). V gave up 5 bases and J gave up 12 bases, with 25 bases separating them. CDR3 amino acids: CASSTTDTPGMAPFF. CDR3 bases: TGTGCCAGCAGCACCACCGACACCCCCGGGATGGCGCCTTTCTTT.

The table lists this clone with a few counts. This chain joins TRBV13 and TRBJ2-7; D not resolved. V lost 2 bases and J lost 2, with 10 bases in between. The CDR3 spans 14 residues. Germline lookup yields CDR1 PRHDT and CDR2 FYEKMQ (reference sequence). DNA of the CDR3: TGTGCCAGCAGCTTACTGGGCCGAACCTACGAGCAGTACTTC. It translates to CASSLLGRTYEQYF.

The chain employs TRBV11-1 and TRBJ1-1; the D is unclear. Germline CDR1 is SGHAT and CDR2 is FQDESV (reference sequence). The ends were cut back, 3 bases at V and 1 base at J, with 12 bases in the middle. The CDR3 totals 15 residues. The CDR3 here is CASSFGLFANTEAFF. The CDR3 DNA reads TGTGCCAGCAGCTTCGGACTCTTCGCGAACACTGAAGCTTTCTTT.

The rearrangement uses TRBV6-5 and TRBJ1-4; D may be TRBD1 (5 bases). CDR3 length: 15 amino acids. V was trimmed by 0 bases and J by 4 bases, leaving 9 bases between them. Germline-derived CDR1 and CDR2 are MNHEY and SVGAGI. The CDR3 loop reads CASSYSGLNNEKLFF. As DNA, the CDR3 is TGTGCCAGCAGTTACTCGGGACTGAATAATGAAAAACTGTTTTTT.

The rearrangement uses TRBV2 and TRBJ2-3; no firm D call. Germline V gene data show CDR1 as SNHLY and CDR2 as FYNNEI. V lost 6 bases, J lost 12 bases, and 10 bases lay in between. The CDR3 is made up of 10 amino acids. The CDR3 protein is CASRLIGQYF. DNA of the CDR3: TGTGCCAGCAGGTTAATTGGCCAGTATTTT.

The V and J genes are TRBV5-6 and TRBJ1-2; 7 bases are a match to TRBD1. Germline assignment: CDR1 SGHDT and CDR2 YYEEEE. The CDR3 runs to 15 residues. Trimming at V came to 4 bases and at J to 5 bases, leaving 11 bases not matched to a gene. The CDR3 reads CASSPRTGALYGYTF. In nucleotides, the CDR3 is TGTGCCAGCAGCCCAAGGACAGGTGCCCTGTATGGCTACACCTTC.

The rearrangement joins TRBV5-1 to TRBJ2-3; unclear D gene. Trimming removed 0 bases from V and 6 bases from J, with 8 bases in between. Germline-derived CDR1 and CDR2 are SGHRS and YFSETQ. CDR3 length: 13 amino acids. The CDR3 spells CASSLGQIDTQYF. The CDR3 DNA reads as TGCGCCAGCAGCTTGGGACAAATCGATACGCAGTATTTT.

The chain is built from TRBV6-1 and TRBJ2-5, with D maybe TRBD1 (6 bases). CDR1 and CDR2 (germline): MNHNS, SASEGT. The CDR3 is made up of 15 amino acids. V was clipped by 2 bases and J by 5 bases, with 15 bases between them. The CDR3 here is CASSERGSIRETQYF. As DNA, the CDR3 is TGTGCCAGCAGTGAAAGGGGGTCAATCAGGGAGACCCAGTACTTC.

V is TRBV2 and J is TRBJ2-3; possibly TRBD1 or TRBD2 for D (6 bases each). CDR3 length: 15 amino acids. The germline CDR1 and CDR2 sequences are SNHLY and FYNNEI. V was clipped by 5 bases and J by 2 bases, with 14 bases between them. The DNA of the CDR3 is TGTGCCAGCAGTCCGACTAGGGGGGACACAGATACGCAGTATTTT. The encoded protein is CASSPTRGDTDTQYF.

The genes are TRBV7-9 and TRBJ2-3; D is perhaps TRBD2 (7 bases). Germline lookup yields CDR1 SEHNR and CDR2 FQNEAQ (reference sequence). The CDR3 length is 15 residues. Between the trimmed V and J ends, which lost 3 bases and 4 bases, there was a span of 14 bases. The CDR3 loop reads CASSLGGLGADTQYF. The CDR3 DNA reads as TGTGCCAGCAGCTTGGGGGGGCTGGGGGCAGATACGCAGTATTTT.

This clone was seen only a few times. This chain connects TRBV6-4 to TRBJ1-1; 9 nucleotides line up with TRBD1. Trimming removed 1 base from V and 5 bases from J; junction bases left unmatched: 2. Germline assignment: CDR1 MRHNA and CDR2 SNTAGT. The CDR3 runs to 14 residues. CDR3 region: CASSDWDRATEAFF. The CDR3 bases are TGTGCCAGCAGTGACTGGGACAGGGCGACTGAAGCTTTCTTT.

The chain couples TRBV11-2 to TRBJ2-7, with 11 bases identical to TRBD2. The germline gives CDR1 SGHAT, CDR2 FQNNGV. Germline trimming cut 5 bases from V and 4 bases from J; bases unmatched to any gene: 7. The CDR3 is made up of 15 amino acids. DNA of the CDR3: TGTGCCAGCAGCCTCCTACCTAGCGGGGGGTACGAGCAGTACTTC. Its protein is CASSLLPSGGYEQYF.

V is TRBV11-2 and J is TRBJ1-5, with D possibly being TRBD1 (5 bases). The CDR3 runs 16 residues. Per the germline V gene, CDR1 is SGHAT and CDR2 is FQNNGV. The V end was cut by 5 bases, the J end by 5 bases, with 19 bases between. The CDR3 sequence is CASSLGRATLHQPQHF. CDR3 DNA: TGTGCCAGCAGCCTGGGACGGGCGACCCTACATCAGCCCCAGCATTTT.

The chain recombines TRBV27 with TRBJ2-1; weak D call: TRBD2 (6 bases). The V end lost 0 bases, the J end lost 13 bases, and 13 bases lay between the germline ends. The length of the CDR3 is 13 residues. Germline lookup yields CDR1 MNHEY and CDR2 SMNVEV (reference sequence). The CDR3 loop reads CASSLSQASDQFF. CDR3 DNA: TGTGCCAGCAGTTTATCGCAGGCTAGCGATCAGTTCTTC.

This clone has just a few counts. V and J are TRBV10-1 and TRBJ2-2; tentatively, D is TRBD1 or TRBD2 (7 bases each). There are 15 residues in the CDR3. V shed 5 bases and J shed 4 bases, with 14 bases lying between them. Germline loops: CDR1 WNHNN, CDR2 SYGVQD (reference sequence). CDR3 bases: TGCGCCAGCAGTCAAACAGGGGAGGGCACCGGGGAGCTGTTTTTT. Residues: CASSQTGEGTGELFF.

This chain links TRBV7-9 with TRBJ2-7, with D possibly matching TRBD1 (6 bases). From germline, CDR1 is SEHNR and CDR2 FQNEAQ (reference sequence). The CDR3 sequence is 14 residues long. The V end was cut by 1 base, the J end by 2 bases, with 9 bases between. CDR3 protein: CASSLVDRTYEQYF. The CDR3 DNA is TGTGCCAGCAGCTTAGTTGACAGGACCTACGAGCAGTACTTC. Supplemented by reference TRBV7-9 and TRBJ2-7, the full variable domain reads DTGVSQNPRHKITKRGQNVTFRCDPISEHNRLYWYRQTLGQGPEFLTYFQNEAQLEKSRLLSDRFSAERPKGSFSTLEIQRTEQGDSAMYLCASSLVDRTYEQYFGPGTRLTVT.

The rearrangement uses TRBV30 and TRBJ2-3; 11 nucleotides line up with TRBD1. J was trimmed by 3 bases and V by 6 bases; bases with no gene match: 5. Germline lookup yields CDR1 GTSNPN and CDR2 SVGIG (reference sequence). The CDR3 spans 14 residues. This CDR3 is CACGQGAWTDTQYF. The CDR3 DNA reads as TGTGCCTGTGGACAGGGGGCGTGGACAGATACGCAGTATTTT.

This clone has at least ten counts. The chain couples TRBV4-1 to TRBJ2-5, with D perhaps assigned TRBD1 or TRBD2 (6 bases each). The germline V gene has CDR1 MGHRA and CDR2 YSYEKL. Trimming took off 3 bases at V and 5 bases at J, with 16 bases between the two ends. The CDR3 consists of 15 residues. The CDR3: CASSHVGGHRETQYF. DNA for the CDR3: TGCGCCAGCAGCCACGTCGGGGGCCATAGGGAGACCCAGTACTTC.

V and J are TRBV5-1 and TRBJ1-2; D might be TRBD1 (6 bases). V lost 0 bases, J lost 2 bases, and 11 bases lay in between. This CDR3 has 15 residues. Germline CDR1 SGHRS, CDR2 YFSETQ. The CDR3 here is CASSLGGALNYGYTF. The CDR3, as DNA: TGCGCCAGCAGCTTGGGGGGGGCACTGAACTATGGCTACACCTTC.

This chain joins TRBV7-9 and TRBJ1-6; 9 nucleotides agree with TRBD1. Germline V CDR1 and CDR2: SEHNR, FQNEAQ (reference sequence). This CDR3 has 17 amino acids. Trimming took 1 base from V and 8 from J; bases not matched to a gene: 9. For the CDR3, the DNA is TGTGCCAGCAGCTTAGGGACGGGACAGGGAGGTCATTCACCCCTCCACTTT. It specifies CASSLGTGQGGHSPLHF. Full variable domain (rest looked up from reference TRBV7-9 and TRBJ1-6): DTGVSQNPRHKITKRGQNVTFRCDPISEHNRLYWYRQTLGQGPEFLTYFQNEAQLEKSRLLSDRFSAERPKGSFSTLEIQRTEQGDSAMYLCASSLGTGQGGHSPLHFGNGTRLTVT.

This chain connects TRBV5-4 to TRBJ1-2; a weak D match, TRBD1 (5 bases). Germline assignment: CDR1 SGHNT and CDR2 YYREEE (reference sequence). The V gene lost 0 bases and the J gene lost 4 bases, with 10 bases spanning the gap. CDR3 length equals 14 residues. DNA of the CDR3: TGTGCCAGCAGCTTGGGGGGAGGGACCTATGGCTACACCTTC. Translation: CASSLGGGTYGYTF.

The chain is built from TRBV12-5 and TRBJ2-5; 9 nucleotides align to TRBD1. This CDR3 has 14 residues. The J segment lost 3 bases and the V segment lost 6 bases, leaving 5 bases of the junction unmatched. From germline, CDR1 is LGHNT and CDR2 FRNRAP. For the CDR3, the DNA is TGTGCTAGTGGGGCGGACAGGGGTGAAGAGACCCAGTACTTC. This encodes CASGADRGEETQYF.

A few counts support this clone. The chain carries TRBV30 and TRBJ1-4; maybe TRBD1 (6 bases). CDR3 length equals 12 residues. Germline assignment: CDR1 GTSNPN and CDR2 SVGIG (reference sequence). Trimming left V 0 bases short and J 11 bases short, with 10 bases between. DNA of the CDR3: TGTGCCTGGAGTGTCGGGCAGGGGAAACTGTTTTTT. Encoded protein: CAWSVGQGKLFF.

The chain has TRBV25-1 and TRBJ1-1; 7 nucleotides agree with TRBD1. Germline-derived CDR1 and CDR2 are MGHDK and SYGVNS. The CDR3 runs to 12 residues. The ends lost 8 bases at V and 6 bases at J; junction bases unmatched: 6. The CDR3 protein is CASSYQGAEAFF. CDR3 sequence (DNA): TGTGCCAGCTCCTACCAGGGGGCTGAAGCTTTCTTT.

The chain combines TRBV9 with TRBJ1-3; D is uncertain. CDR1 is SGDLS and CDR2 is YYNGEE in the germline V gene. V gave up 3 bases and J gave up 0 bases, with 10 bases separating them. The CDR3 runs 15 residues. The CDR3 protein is CASSEYGGSGNTIYF. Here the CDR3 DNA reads TGTGCCAGCAGCGAATACGGCGGCTCTGGAAACACCATATATTTT.

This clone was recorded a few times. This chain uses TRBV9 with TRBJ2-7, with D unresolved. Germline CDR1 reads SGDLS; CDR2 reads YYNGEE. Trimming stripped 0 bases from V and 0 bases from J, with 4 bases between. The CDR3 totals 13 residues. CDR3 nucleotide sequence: TGTGCCAGCAGCGTAGGTAGCTCCTACGAGCAGTACTTC. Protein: CASSVGSSYEQYF.

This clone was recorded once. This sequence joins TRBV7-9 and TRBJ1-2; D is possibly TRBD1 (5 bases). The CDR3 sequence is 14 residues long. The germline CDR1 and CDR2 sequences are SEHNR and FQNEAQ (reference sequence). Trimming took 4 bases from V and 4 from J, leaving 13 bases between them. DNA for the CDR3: TGTGCCAGCAGCTCCGAGGGGCTCGTCTATGGCTACACCTTC. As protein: CASSSEGLVYGYTF.

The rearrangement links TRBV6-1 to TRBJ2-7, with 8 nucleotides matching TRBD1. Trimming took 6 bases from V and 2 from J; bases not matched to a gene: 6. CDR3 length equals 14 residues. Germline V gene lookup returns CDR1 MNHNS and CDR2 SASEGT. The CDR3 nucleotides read TGTGCCAGCAGCCCACTGACAGGGGCCTACGAGCAGTACTTC. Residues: CASSPLTGAYEQYF.

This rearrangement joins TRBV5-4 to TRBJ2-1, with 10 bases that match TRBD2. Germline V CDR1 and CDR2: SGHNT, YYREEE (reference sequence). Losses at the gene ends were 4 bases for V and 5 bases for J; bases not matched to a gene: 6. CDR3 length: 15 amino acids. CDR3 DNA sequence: TGTGCCAGCAGCCAAAGCGGGGGGGCGGACAATGAGCAGTTCTTC. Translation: CASSQSGGADNEQFF.

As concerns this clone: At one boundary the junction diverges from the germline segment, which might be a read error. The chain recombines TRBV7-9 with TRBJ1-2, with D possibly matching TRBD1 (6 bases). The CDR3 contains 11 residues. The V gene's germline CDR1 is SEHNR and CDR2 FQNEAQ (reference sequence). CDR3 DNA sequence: TGTGCCAGCAGCTTAGGTGGGACAAGGGCGTTC. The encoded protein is CASSLGGTRAF.